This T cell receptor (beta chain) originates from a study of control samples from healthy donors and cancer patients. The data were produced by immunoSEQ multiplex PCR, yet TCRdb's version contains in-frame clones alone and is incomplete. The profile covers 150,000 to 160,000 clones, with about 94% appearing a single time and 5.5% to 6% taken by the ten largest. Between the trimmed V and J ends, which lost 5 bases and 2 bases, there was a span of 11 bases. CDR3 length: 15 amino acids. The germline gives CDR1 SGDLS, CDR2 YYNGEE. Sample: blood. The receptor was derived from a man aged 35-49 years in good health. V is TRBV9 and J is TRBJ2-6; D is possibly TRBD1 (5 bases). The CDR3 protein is CASRNQGTGANVLTF. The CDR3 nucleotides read TGTGCCAGCAGAAACCAGGGCACTGGGGCCAACGTCCTGACTTTC.